Presented here are 24 T cell receptor beta chains from one specimen sequenced in a study of T cells in Graves' hyperthyroidism and ophthalmopathy. The investigators amplified TCR beta CDR3 regions from RNA transcripts. First-round RT-PCR targeting the TCR CDR3 was performed with the HTBI primer set. TCRdb re-called the multiplex PCR reads with MiXCR, one entry per CDR3 protein. The sample holds 500,000 to 600,000 distinct CDR3 sequences, over 35% seen once. The sequenced sample consisted of peripheral blood or thyroid tissue (not recorded which). These receptors were collected from an adult woman with Graves' disease, either hyperthyroidism or ophthalmopathy (not recorded which).

V and J are TRBV2 and TRBJ1-4; perhaps TRBD1 as D (6 bases). This CDR3 is 15 amino acids long. Per germline, CDR1 SNHLY and CDR2 FYNNEI. V shed 5 bases and J shed 6 bases, with 16 bases lying between them. The CDR3 reads CASSSFGGVYEKLFF. CDR3 in DNA: TGTGCCAGCAGTTCGTTCGGGGGCGTATATGAAAAACTGTTTTTT.

This rearrangement joins TRBV7-2 to TRBJ2-5; D gene ambiguous. The V gene lost 5 bases and the J gene lost 2 bases, with 6 bases spanning the gap. The length of the CDR3 is 12 residues. Germline V gives CDR1 SGHTA, CDR2 FQGNSA. CDR3 sequence: CASSLTQETQYF. The CDR3 DNA follows: TGTGCCAGCAGCCTGACTCAAGAGACCCAGTACTTC.

V is TRBV28 and J is TRBJ1-2; 7 bases match TRBD1. V dropped 3 bases and J dropped 4; count of bases not matched to a gene: 8. CDR1 is MDHEN, CDR2 SYDVKM, per germline. This CDR3 spans 15 amino acids. CDR3 sequence reads: CASSLTTGFGYGYTF. Here the CDR3 DNA reads TGTGCCAGCAGTTTGACGACAGGGTTTGGCTATGGCTACACCTTC.

The chain recombines TRBV7-9 with TRBJ2-7; 9 nucleotides match TRBD2. Trimming took 6 bases from V and 6 from J; bases not matched to a gene: 6. Germline CDR1 and CDR2: SEHNR and FQNEAQ (reference sequence). There are 13 residues in the CDR3. CDR3 residues: CASSIAGEREQYF. The CDR3 coding sequence is TGTGCCAGCAGTATAGCGGGAGAGCGCGAGCAGTACTTC. The variable domain in full, completed from reference TRBV7-9 and TRBJ2-7, reads DTGVSQNPRHKITKRGQNVTFRCDPISEHNRLYWYRQTLGQGPEFLTYFQNEAQLEKSRLLSDRFSAERPKGSFSTLEIQRTEQGDSAMYLCASSIAGEREQYFGPGTRLTVT.

Concerning this clonotype: The junction shows a germline mismatch at one end, possibly a read error. The chain is built from TRBV7-3 and TRBJ1-2; the match to TRBD1 covers 8 bases. Germline CDR1 is SGHTA and CDR2 is FQGTGA. The CDR3 consists of 12 residues. Here the CDR3 reads CASSPGTGGPNF. DNA of the CDR3: TGTGCCAGCAGTCCCGGGACAGGCGGGCCTAACTTC.

This chain links TRBV29-1 with TRBJ2-3; D is possibly TRBD1 or TRBD2 (5 bases each). Germline V CDR1 and CDR2: SQVTM, ANQGSEA. V gave up 3 bases and J gave up 2 bases, with 12 bases separating them. This CDR3 is built from 14 residues. The CDR3 sequence is CSVDGRGNTDTQYF. The CDR3, as DNA: TGCAGCGTTGACGGACGGGGCAACACAGATACGCAGTATTTT.

This chain connects TRBV28 to TRBJ1-2, with D unresolved. Trimming left V 6 bases short and J 8 bases short, with 13 bases between. Germline CDR1 and CDR2: MDHEN and SYDVKM. The CDR3 runs 12 residues. CDR3 nucleotides: TGTGCCAGCAGACCCTTAGGCGGGGGCTACACCTTC. Translation gives CASRPLGGGYTF.

The V call is TRBV15, the J call TRBJ1-6; a possible D gene is TRBD1 (5 bases). Trimming stripped 5 bases from V and 19 bases from J, with 18 bases between. CDR1 is LNHNV and CDR2 is YYDKDF in the germline V gene (reference sequence). The CDR3 is 12 residues long. CDR3 nucleotide sequence: TGTGCCACCAGCGTCCCGGGGGTCCAAGAGCACTTT. Its translation: CATSVPGVQEHF.

There are many counts of this clonotype. Here the CDR3 reads CASSQDRTGGSPLHF. The CDR3 bases are TGTGCCAGCAGCCAAGACAGGACAGGGGGCTCACCCCTCCACTTT. The J gene is TRBJ1-6, the V gene TRBV4-2; TRBD1 aligns across 11 bases. The CDR3 length is 15 residues. Trimming took 0 bases from V and 10 from J; bases not matched to a gene: 2. Germline V CDR1 and CDR2: LGHNA, YNFKEQ.

The rearrangement links TRBV10-2 to TRBJ2-7; a weak D match, TRBD2 (5 bases). V lost 7 bases to trimming and J lost 1 base, with 14 bases between them. The V gene's germline CDR1 is WSHSY and CDR2 SAAADI. CDR3 length equals 14 residues. The CDR3 region has the DNA TGCGCCAGCAAAGCAGGAGGTGGGTCCTACGAGCAGTACTTC. Residues: CASKAGGGSYEQYF.

This clonotype was counted between two and nine times. The chain combines TRBV9 with TRBJ2-7; no firm D call. V was trimmed by 4 bases and J by 6 bases, leaving 11 bases between them. The CDR3 spans 12 residues. Germline V gene lookup returns CDR1 SGDLS and CDR2 YYNGEE. CDR3 amino acids: CASSRPAGEQYF. In DNA form, the CDR3 reads TGTGCCAGCAGCCGCCCCGCTGGCGAGCAGTACTTC.

This clonotype was seen repeatedly, ten times or more. The J gene is TRBJ2-6, the V gene TRBV5-6; 9 bases agree with TRBD1. After removal of 1 base from V and 0 bases from J, the junction contained 11 bases not matched to a gene. The CDR3 covers 20 residues. Germline V gene data show CDR1 as SGHDT and CDR2 as YYEEEE. CDR3 region: CASSLTNPGQGNSGANVLTF. The DNA of the CDR3 is TGTGCCAGCAGCTTGACCAATCCGGGACAGGGAAACTCTGGGGCCAACGTCCTGACTTTC.

The rearrangement uses TRBV29-1 and TRBJ2-7; possibly TRBD1 or TRBD2 for D (5 bases each). V dropped 4 bases and J dropped 3 bases, with 10 bases sitting between them. The CDR3 runs to 12 residues. Germline lookup yields CDR1 SQVTM and CDR2 ANQGSEA. CDR3: CSVAGTYYEQYF. CDR3 nucleotides: TGCAGCGTTGCTGGGACCTACTACGAGCAGTACTTC.

The sample holds a few counts of this clonotype. Germline is not matched at one junction end, which may reflect a read error. This chain connects TRBV7-9 to TRBJ2-2; D ambiguous. The CDR3 loop spans 15 amino acids. CDR1 is SEHNR, CDR2 FQNEAQ, per germline (reference sequence). Here the CDR3 reads CASSPSRVRNNEQFF. The CDR3 bases are TGTGCCAGCAGCCCATCCCGGGTCCGCAACAATGAGCAGTTTTTT.

The rearrangement joins TRBV7-9 to TRBJ2-7; unclear D gene. V lost 0 bases and J lost 2, with 5 bases in between. Germline CDR1 SEHNR, CDR2 FQNEAQ (reference sequence). The CDR3 is 13 residues long. CDR3 residues: CASSLASAYEQYF. DNA of the CDR3: TGTGCCAGCAGCTTAGCCTCTGCCTACGAGCAGTACTTC.

The chain links TRBV7-9 to TRBJ1-3; 7 nucleotides agree with TRBD1. This CDR3 region has 15 residues. The junction had 12 bases not matched to a gene; V was cut back by 6 bases and J by 7 bases. Germline V gene sequence: CDR1 SEHNR, CDR2 FQNEAQ (reference sequence). CDR3 amino acids: CASRSLRGPANTIYF. The CDR3, as DNA: TGTGCCAGCAGATCCCTGAGGGGGCCAGCGAACACCATATATTTT.

The chain employs TRBV20-1 and TRBJ1-3; no clear D. Germline V gene data show CDR1 as DFQATT and CDR2 as SNEGSKA (reference sequence). The CDR3 is 13 residues long. V was shortened by 0 bases and J by 5 bases, with 8 bases between the two germline ends. The CDR3 nucleotides read TGCAGTGCTAGAGACGGGGAAAGAAACACCATATATTTT. The encoded protein is CSARDGERNTIYF.

The chain employs TRBV29-1 and TRBJ2-7; 7 bases agree with TRBD1. The CDR3 runs to 13 residues. V gave up 5 bases and J gave up 9 bases; unmatched junction bases: 13. Germline loops: CDR1 SQVTM, CDR2 ANQGSEA. CDR3: CSVMGQSAFGQYF. CDR3 DNA: TGCAGCGTTATGGGACAGTCGGCTTTTGGGCAGTACTTC.

This clonotype has only a few counts. Here the CDR3 DNA reads TGTGCCAGCAGCTACACTGGAAGGAACACTGAAGCTTTCTTT. This encodes CASSYTGRNTEAFF. The genes are TRBV7-9 and TRBJ1-1, with D unresolved. CDR3 length equals 14 residues. Per germline, CDR1 SEHNR and CDR2 FQNEAQ (reference sequence). V dropped 4 bases and J dropped 1 base, with 10 bases sitting between them.

This clonotype occurred a few times. The CDR3 DNA reads as TGTGCCAGCAGCTATGCTCGGGACGGTAATTCACCCCTCCACTTT. Protein product: CASSYARDGNSPLHF. The V gene is TRBV7-9, the J gene TRBJ1-6; the D gene is possibly TRBD1 (5 bases). Trimming took 4 bases from V and 6 from J, leaving 13 bases between them. Germline CDR1 and CDR2: SEHNR and FQNEAQ (reference sequence). The CDR3 runs 15 residues.

Only a few counts were recorded for this clonotype. The rearrangement joins TRBV15 to TRBJ2-7, with TRBD2 matching over 8 bases. Trimming removed 0 bases from V and 2 bases from J; junction bases left unmatched: 9. Germline V CDR1 and CDR2: LNHNV, YYDKDF (reference sequence). This CDR3 comprises 17 residues. The CDR3 spells CATSRDRGGVSTYEQYF. CDR3 nucleotide sequence: TGTGCCACCAGCAGAGATCGGGGGGGAGTTTCGACCTACGAGCAGTACTTC.

This clonotype was detected ten times or more. This chain joins TRBV20-1 and TRBJ1-1; D is possibly TRBD1 (5 bases). The CDR3 extends over 14 amino acids. Germline V gene sequence: CDR1 DFQATT, CDR2 SNEGSKA (reference sequence). V shed 0 bases and J shed 4 bases, with 12 bases lying between them. The CDR3 region is CSARDSRQTTEAFF. The CDR3 nucleotides are TGCAGTGCTAGAGATTCCCGACAGACCACTGAAGCTTTCTTT.

The V gene is TRBV12-3 or TRBV12-4, the J gene TRBJ1-4; 9 bases map to TRBD1. The CDR3 is made up of 15 amino acids. The J segment lost 8 bases and the V segment lost 6 bases, leaving 10 bases of the junction unmatched. The CDR3: CASRHTGGAGEKLFF. The DNA for the CDR3 is TGTGCCAGCAGGCACACAGGGGGCGCGGGGGAAAAACTGTTTTTT.

This clonotype was counted only a few times. One end of the junction varies from germline; a read error may be responsible. The chain uses TRBV19 and TRBJ1-5; D gene unclear. The CDR3 has 12 residues. Germline V gene sequence: CDR1 LNHDA, CDR2 SQIVND (reference sequence). CDR3 sequence: CASSVIGQAPYF. The CDR3 nucleotides are TGTGCCAGTAGTGTCATTGGGCAGGCGCCGTATTTT.